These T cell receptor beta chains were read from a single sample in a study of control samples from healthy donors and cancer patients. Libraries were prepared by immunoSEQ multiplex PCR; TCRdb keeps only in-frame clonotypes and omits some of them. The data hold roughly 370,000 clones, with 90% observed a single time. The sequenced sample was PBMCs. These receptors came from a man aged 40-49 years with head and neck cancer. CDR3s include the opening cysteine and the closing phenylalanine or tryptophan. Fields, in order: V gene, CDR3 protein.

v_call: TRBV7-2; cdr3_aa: CASSPWDRAGGEQYF
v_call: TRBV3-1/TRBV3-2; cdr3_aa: CASSQVWRPSSYEQYF
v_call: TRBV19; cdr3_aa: CASSIKGGTGDQPQHF
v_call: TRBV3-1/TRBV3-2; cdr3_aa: CASRLGGYRGDTQYF
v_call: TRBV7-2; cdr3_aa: CASSFPQVYTGELFF
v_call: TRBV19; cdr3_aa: CASSDPGKNTEAFF
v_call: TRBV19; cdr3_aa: CASSIVADGSYEQYF
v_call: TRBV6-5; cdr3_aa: CASSYRASGANVLTF
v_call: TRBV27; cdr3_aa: CASSFRDRGLYTEAFF
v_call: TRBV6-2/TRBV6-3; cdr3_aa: CASSPRDRSSYEQYF
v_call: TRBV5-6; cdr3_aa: CASSQAANTEAFF